Listed below are T cell receptor beta chains from one sample, sequenced in a study of blood T cell repertoires in COVID-19. Only in-frame clones appear in the TCRdb table, and some are missing; sequencing was by immunoSEQ multiplex PCR. Of roughly 80,000 clones listed, 84% are singletons. Sequences were obtained from peripheral blood. The receptors were sampled from a human donor in a cohort sampled during active COVID-19. Each CDR3 is given with its conserved first and last residue. The order of the fields is D gene, V gene, J gene, clone size, CDR3 protein, CDR3 DNA. A D gene is named only where the DNA matches it firmly. The size field is filled for only some rows; it gives once, few, many or a size class.

d_call: -
v_call: TRBV21-1
j_call: TRBJ2-7
clone_size: -
cdr3_aa: CASSKRKGASYEQYF
cdr3_nt: TGTGCCAGCAGCAAACGAAAGGGGGCCTCCTACGAGCAGTACTTC

d_call: TRBD2
v_call: TRBV7-2
j_call: TRBJ2-1
clone_size: once
cdr3_aa: CASSLRSGGSSYNEQFF
cdr3_nt: TGTGCCAGCAGCTTACGAAGCGGGGGGAGCTCCTACAATGAGCAGTTCTTC

d_call: -
v_call: TRBV4-1
j_call: TRBJ1-1
clone_size: -
cdr3_aa: CASSQEGGEAFF
cdr3_nt: TGCGCCAGCAGCCAAGAAGGCGGTGAAGCTTTCTTT

d_call: TRBD1
v_call: TRBV15
j_call: TRBJ1-5
clone_size: -
cdr3_aa: CATSVRRGLNQPQHF
cdr3_nt: TGTGCCACCAGCGTTCGAAGGGGGCTGAATCAGCCCCAGCATTTT

d_call: TRBD1
v_call: TRBV15
j_call: TRBJ1-4
clone_size: -
cdr3_aa: CATSSPSRDRGQVLFF
cdr3_nt: TGTGCCACCAGCAGCCCGTCCCGGGACAGGGGACAGGTACTGTTTTTT

d_call: TRBD1
v_call: TRBV5-1
j_call: TRBJ2-2
clone_size: -
cdr3_aa: CASSFERGRLGELFF
cdr3_nt: TGCGCCAGCAGCTTCGAAAGGGGGCGCTTAGGGGAGCTGTTTTTT

d_call: TRBD1
v_call: TRBV7-2
j_call: TRBJ1-5
clone_size: -
cdr3_aa: CASSLAGTVNQPQHF
cdr3_nt: TGTGCCAGCAGCTTGGCCGGGACAGTCAATCAGCCCCAGCATTTT

d_call: -
v_call: TRBV5-1
j_call: TRBJ1-2
clone_size: -
cdr3_aa: CASSLGPGVTNYGYTF
cdr3_nt: TGCGCCAGCAGCTTGGGACCCGGGGTTACTAACTATGGCTACACCTTC

d_call: -
v_call: TRBV6-4
j_call: TRBJ2-1
clone_size: -
cdr3_aa: CASSVQSSTNEQFF
cdr3_nt: TGTGCCAGCAGTGTGCAGTCCAGTACCAATGAGCAGTTCTTC

d_call: TRBD1
v_call: TRBV9
j_call: TRBJ1-2
clone_size: -
cdr3_aa: CASTAGQGTVLAGYTF
cdr3_nt: TGTGCCAGCACCGCGGGACAGGGGACCGTACTTGCTGGCTACACCTTC

d_call: -
v_call: TRBV29-1
j_call: TRBJ1-1
clone_size: -
cdr3_aa: CSVEGHYRQDTEAFF
cdr3_nt: TGCAGCGTTGAAGGGCATTACAGACAGGACACTGAAGCTTTCTTT

d_call: -
v_call: TRBV5-1
j_call: TRBJ2-7
clone_size: -
cdr3_aa: CASSLRLPGDEQYF
cdr3_nt: TGCGCCAGCAGCTTACGGCTACCCGGGGACGAGCAGTACTTC

d_call: TRBD2
v_call: TRBV27
j_call: TRBJ2-3
clone_size: -
cdr3_aa: CASSFSGGAPDTQYF
cdr3_nt: TGTGCCAGCAGTTTCAGCGGGGGGGCACCCGATACGCAGTATTTT

d_call: -
v_call: TRBV15
j_call: TRBJ2-7
clone_size: -
cdr3_aa: CATSPGRYEQYF
cdr3_nt: TGTGCCACCAGTCCTGGCCGCTACGAGCAGTACTTC

d_call: TRBD1
v_call: TRBV4-2
j_call: TRBJ2-2
clone_size: -
cdr3_aa: CASSQARGQGTGELFF
cdr3_nt: TGTGCCAGCAGCCAGGCGAGGGGACAGGGTACCGGGGAGCTGTTTTTT

d_call: TRBD1
v_call: TRBV7-2
j_call: TRBJ1-2
clone_size: -
cdr3_aa: CASSLARVVQGARGYTF
cdr3_nt: TGTGCCAGCAGCTTAGCTCGAGTTGTCCAGGGGGCGCGGGGCTACACCTTC

d_call: -
v_call: TRBV7-9
j_call: TRBJ2-2
clone_size: few
cdr3_aa: CASSLESGVLGGELFF
cdr3_nt: TGTGCCAGCAGCTTAGAGTCCGGGGTGCTCGGTGGGGAGCTGTTTTTT

d_call: TRBD2
v_call: TRBV29-1
j_call: TRBJ2-3
clone_size: -
cdr3_aa: CSVEDPRASGEIDTQYF
cdr3_nt: TGCAGCGTTGAGGACCCCCGGGCTAGCGGGGAAATAGATACGCAGTATTTT

d_call: -
v_call: TRBV27
j_call: TRBJ2-7
clone_size: -
cdr3_aa: CASSLSASWARIPSSYEQYF
cdr3_nt: TGTGCCAGCAGTTTATCTGCCTCCTGGGCCCGGATCCCGAGCTCCTACGAGCAGTACTTC

d_call: -
v_call: TRBV6-5
j_call: TRBJ1-1
clone_size: -
cdr3_aa: CASMGGETREAFF
cdr3_nt: TGTGCCAGCATGGGGGGAGAAACCAGAGAAGCTTTCTTT

d_call: -
v_call: TRBV6-1
j_call: TRBJ2-7
clone_size: -
cdr3_aa: CASSGATLGHSTYEQYF
cdr3_nt: TGTGCCAGCAGTGGGGCCACTCTCGGACACTCCACCTACGAGCAGTACTTC

d_call: -
v_call: TRBV5-6
j_call: TRBJ2-7
clone_size: few
cdr3_aa: CASSTQGRFMFYEQYF
cdr3_nt: TGTGCCAGCAGCACACAGGGTAGGTTTATGTTCTACGAGCAGTACTTC

d_call: -
v_call: TRBV5-1
j_call: TRBJ2-5
clone_size: few
cdr3_aa: CASKPGQNQETQYF
cdr3_nt: TGCGCCAGCAAACCGGGACAAAACCAAGAGACCCAGTACTTC

d_call: TRBD1
v_call: TRBV18
j_call: TRBJ2-7
clone_size: -
cdr3_aa: CASSLQGASYEQYF
cdr3_nt: TGTGCCAGCTCACTACAGGGGGCGTCCTACGAGCAGTACTTC

d_call: TRBD2
v_call: TRBV14
j_call: TRBJ2-1
clone_size: -
cdr3_aa: CASSQRLLAGGPNEQFF
cdr3_nt: TGTGCCAGCAGCCAACGTTTACTAGCGGGGGGGCCCAATGAGCAGTTCTTC

d_call: -
v_call: TRBV5-1
j_call: TRBJ2-5
clone_size: -
cdr3_aa: CASSGLQGETQYF
cdr3_nt: TGCGCCAGCAGCGGACTACAGGGGGAGACCCAGTACTTC

d_call: -
v_call: TRBV2
j_call: TRBJ1-6
clone_size: -
cdr3_aa: CASRPTGSSYNSPLHF
cdr3_nt: TGTGCCAGCAGACCGACCGGGAGCTCCTATAATTCACCCCTCCACTTT

d_call: -
v_call: TRBV6-4
j_call: TRBJ1-1
clone_size: -
cdr3_aa: CAREYNEAFF
cdr3_nt: TGTGCCAGGGAGTACAATGAAGCTTTCTTT

d_call: -
v_call: TRBV9
j_call: TRBJ1-6
clone_size: -
cdr3_aa: CASSVAGQGRTPLHF
cdr3_nt: TGTGCCAGCAGCGTAGCGGGTCAGGGCCGGACACCCCTCCACTTT

d_call: -
v_call: TRBV3-1/TRBV3-2
j_call: TRBJ1-5
clone_size: -
cdr3_aa: CASSQDLNQPQHF
cdr3_nt: TGTGCCAGCAGCCAAGACCTTAATCAGCCCCAGCATTTT

d_call: -
v_call: TRBV7-9
j_call: TRBJ2-2
clone_size: -
cdr3_aa: CAPGTTGTGELFF
cdr3_nt: TGTGCCCCCGGGACAACGGGCACCGGGGAGCTGTTTTTT

d_call: TRBD2
v_call: TRBV19
j_call: TRBJ2-1
clone_size: -
cdr3_aa: CASSQRTSGNEQFF
cdr3_nt: TGTGCCAGTAGTCAACGGACTAGCGGAAATGAGCAGTTCTTC

d_call: TRBD1
v_call: TRBV5-1
j_call: TRBJ2-7
clone_size: once
cdr3_aa: CASSSNRGEQYF
cdr3_nt: TGCGCCAGCAGCTCCAACAGGGGCGAGCAGTACTTC

d_call: TRBD2
v_call: TRBV12-5
j_call: TRBJ2-1
clone_size: once
cdr3_aa: CASGLPGGEQFF
cdr3_nt: TGTGCTAGTGGTCTCCCGGGGGGTGAGCAGTTCTTC

d_call: -
v_call: TRBV18
j_call: TRBJ2-5
clone_size: -
cdr3_aa: CASSPKGLQETQYF
cdr3_nt: TGTGCCAGCTCACCCAAGGGACTCCAAGAGACCCAGTACTTC

d_call: TRBD1
v_call: TRBV19
j_call: TRBJ1-5
clone_size: -
cdr3_aa: CASSIEQGNQPQHF
cdr3_nt: TGTGCCAGTAGTATAGAACAGGGGAATCAGCCCCAGCATTTT

d_call: -
v_call: TRBV28
j_call: TRBJ1-4
clone_size: -
cdr3_aa: CASSWTTLPTLGFF
cdr3_nt: TGTGCCAGCAGCTGGACAACCCTCCCCACGCTAGGGTTTTTT

d_call: -
v_call: TRBV15
j_call: TRBJ1-5
clone_size: -
cdr3_aa: CATRANRDNQPQHF
cdr3_nt: TGTGCCACCAGAGCGAACAGGGATAATCAGCCCCAGCATTTT

d_call: TRBD1
v_call: TRBV5-1
j_call: TRBJ1-1
clone_size: -
cdr3_aa: CASSSSTGGETEAFF
cdr3_nt: TGCGCCAGCAGCTCATCGACAGGGGGAGAAACTGAAGCTTTCTTT

d_call: TRBD1
v_call: TRBV2
j_call: TRBJ2-1
clone_size: -
cdr3_aa: CASRSRTGENEQFF
cdr3_nt: TGTGCCAGCAGGTCCCGGACAGGGGAGAATGAGCAGTTCTTC

d_call: TRBD1
v_call: TRBV5-1
j_call: TRBJ1-2
clone_size: -
cdr3_aa: CASSPVTGDYGYTF
cdr3_nt: TGCGCCAGCAGCCCGGTGACAGGGGACTATGGCTACACCTTC